What follows is one T cell receptor (beta chain) and its context. This record belongs to a study of shared clonotypes between healthy human individuals. Only in-frame clones appear in the TCRdb table, and some are missing; sequencing was by immunoSEQ multiplex PCR. The sample records about 2.4 million clones, 85% to 95% being singletons. The V gene's germline CDR1 is SGHVS and CDR2 FQNEAQ. The CDR3 totals 14 residues. Trimming left V 1 base short and J 2 bases short, with 6 bases between. The specimen was naive CD4+ T cells sorted from blood. Subset: CD45RA+ positively selected. The chain links TRBV7-8 to TRBJ1-3, with D unresolved. The sequence came from a man aged 18 to 29 in good health. CDR3 loop: CASSLVSTGNTIYF. The CDR3, as DNA: TGTGCCAGCAGCTTAGTGTCGACTGGAAACACCATATATTTT.